This TCR beta chain was obtained from a study of cytomegalovirus exposure and HLA in healthy donors. Findings and limits, study-wide: The authors confirmed in vitro that a few CMV-associated chains were specific for CMV antigens. It was reported that the classifier diagnosed cytomegalovirus status with high specificity and sensitivity in both the original and validation cohorts.

A note on this clone: Its antigen is as yet unknown.

Repertoires were generated with immunoSEQ multiplex PCR, while TCRdb's copy carries only in-frame clones and drops some. The sample lists about 150,000 clones; around 88% were seen once. The length of the CDR3 is 17 residues. Losses at the gene ends were 3 bases for V and 7 bases for J; bases not matched to a gene: 16. Germline V CDR1 and CDR2: SGHDT, YYEEEE. The receptor's source is a man between 18 and 35 years old in good health and CMV-seropositive. V is TRBV5-6 and J is TRBJ2-3, with 8 bases aligning to TRBD2. The material sequenced was PBMCs. Here the CDR3 DNA reads TGTGCCAGCAGCTGGAGGGGGGCGGGGGGACGGAAATATACGCAGTATTTT. Amino acid sequence: CASSWRGAGGRKYTQYF.